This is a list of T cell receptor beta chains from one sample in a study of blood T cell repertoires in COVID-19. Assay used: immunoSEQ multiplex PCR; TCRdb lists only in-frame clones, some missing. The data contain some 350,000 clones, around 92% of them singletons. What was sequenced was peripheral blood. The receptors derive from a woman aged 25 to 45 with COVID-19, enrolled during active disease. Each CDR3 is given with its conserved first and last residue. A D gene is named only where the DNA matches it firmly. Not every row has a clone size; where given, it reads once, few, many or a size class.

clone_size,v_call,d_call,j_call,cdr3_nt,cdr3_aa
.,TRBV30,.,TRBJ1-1,TGTGCCTGGAGTGTGGCGGCTGAAGCTTTCTTT,CAWSVAAEAFF
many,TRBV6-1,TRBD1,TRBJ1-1,TGTGCCAGCAGTGAAGCGGGGACAGGGGGCACTGAAGCTTTCTTT,CASSEAGTGGTEAFF
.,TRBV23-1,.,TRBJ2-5,TGCGCCAGCAGTCAATCTGACAGGCAACAAGAGACCCAGTACTTC,CASSQSDRQQETQYF
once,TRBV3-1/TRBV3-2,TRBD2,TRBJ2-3,TGTGCCAGCAGCGCTGGACTAGCGAGGACAGATACGCAGTATTTT,CASSAGLARTDTQYF
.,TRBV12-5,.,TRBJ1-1,TGTGCTAGTGGTTTGACCGCGGCCAACACTGAAGCTTTCTTT,CASGLTAANTEAFF
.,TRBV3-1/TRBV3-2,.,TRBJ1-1,TGTGCCAGCAGCCAAGACCTACCCCCTATTGAAGCTTTCTTT,CASSQDLPPIEAFF
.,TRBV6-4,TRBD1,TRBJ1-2,TGTGCCAGCAGGAGGACAGGGGGTGTTGACTATGGCTACACCTTC,CASRRTGGVDYGYTF
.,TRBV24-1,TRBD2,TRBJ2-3,TGTGCCACCAGTGATTCGGGCAGCGGGAAAGACACAGATACGCAGTATTTT,CATSDSGSGKDTDTQYF
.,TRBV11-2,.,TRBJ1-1,TGTGCCAGCAGCTTAGCCTTAGCTCCGAACACTGAAGCTTTCTTT,CASSLALAPNTEAFF
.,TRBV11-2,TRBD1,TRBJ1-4,TGTGCCAGCAGCTTAGCACAGGGGACGGAAGAAAAACTGTTTTTT,CASSLAQGTEEKLFF
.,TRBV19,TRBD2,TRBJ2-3,TGTGCCAGTAGTTCCCCGGGACTAGGCGGCACAGATACGCAGTATTTT,CASSSPGLGGTDTQYF
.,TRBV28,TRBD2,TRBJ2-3,TGTGCCAGCAGTTTCCCCACCGCCGGGACTAGCGGGGGGGTTAGCACAGATACGCAGTATTTT,CASSFPTAGTSGGVSTDTQYF
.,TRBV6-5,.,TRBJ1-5,TGTGCCAGCAGTCGCGGGACCCGGGGACAGCCCCAGCATTTT,CASSRGTRGQPQHF
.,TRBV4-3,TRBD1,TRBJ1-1,TGCGCCAGCAGCCAAACAGGGGGCCCGAACACTGAAGCTTTCTTT,CASSQTGGPNTEAFF
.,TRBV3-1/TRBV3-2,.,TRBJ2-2,TGTGCCAGCAGCCCACGTAGCGGACCTACTAACACCGGGGAGCTGTTTTTT,CASSPRSGPTNTGELFF
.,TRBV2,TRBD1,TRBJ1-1,TGTGCCAGCAGAAGGACAGGCATGAACACTGAAGCTTTCTTT,CASRRTGMNTEAFF
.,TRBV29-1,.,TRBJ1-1,TGCAGCGTGACTGGGAGCCATGAAGCTTTCTTT,CSVTGSHEAFF
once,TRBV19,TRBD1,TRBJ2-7,TGTGCCAGTAGTGGGGGACAGGGGAGCTCCTACGAGCAGTACTTC,CASSGGQGSSYEQYF
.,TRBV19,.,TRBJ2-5,TGTGCCAGTAGTATTTCCAGTCAAGAGACCCAGTACTTC,CASSISSQETQYF
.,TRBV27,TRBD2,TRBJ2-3,TGTGCCAGCAGTCCTCGGACTAGCCGCACAGATACGCAGTATTTT,CASSPRTSRTDTQYF
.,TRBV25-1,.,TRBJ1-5,TGTGCCAGCAGTATGGCAGGGGATCAGCCCCAGCATTTT,CASSMAGDQPQHF
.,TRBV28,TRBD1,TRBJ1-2,TGTGCCAGCAGTATACAGGGGATGAACTATGGCTACACCTTC,CASSIQGMNYGYTF
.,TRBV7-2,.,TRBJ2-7,TGTGCCAGCAGGAAACAGACAGGACGCGCCTACGAGCAGTACTTC,CASRKQTGRAYEQYF
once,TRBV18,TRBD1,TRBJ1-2,TGTGCCAGCTCACAACAGGGACAGCAGTATGGCTACACCTTC,CASSQQGQQYGYTF
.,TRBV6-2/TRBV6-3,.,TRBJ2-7,TGTGCCAGCAGTTACGGATTGTGGGACAACGACTTCTACGAGCAGTACTTC,CASSYGLWDNDFYEQYF
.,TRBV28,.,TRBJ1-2,TGTGCCAGCAGTCAACCCGGGGGTATTAATTATGGCTACACCTTC,CASSQPGGINYGYTF
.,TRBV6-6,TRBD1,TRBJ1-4,TGTGCCAGCAGGAACGTGGACAGGGGCGGGGAAAAACTGTTTTTT,CASRNVDRGGEKLFF
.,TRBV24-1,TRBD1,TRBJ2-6,TGTGCCACCAGCCTATCCGGGACAGGGGGCTCTGGGGCCAACGTCCTGACTTTC,CATSLSGTGGSGANVLTF
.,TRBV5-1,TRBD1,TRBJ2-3,TGCGCCAGCAGCTTGCGGGGGACAGGGGATGGGGATACGCAGTATTTT,CASSLRGTGDGDTQYF
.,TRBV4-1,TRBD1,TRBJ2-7,TGCGCCAGCAGCCACGATGTGAAACGACAGGGGGGTAACGAGCAGTACTTC,CASSHDVKRQGGNEQYF
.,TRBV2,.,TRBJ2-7,TGTGCCAGCAGGGGGGATGGGGGGACAGCTTACGAGCAGTACTTC,CASRGDGGTAYEQYF
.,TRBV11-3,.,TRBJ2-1,TGTGCCAGCAGCTTTGGCGGGCACAATGAGCAGTTCTTC,CASSFGGHNEQFF
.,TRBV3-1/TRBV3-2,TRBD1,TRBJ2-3,TGTGCCAGCAGCCGAAGACTGGACAGGGGCACAGATACGCAGTATTTT,CASSRRLDRGTDTQYF
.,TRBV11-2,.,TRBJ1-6,TGTGCCAGCAGCTCTAACCCTCAAGTTAATTCACCCCTCCACTTT,CASSSNPQVNSPLHF
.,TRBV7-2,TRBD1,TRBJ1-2,TGTGCCAGCAGCCAGACCCCCGGACAGGGGGCCAGAGGCTACACCTTC,CASSQTPGQGARGYTF
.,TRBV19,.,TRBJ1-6,TGTGCCAGTAGTATTGGCCGGGAAGCTAATTCACCCCTCCACTTT,CASSIGREANSPLHF
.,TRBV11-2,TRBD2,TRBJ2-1,TGTGCCAGCAGCTTAGCGGGGCGGGAGGGCCAGGGTGAGCAGTTCTTC,CASSLAGREGQGEQFF
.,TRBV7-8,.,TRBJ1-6,TGTGCCAGCAGCTTTGGCTCAGGGGCCTATAATTCACCCCTCCACTTT,CASSFGSGAYNSPLHF
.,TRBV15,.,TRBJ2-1,TGTGCCACCAGCAGAGATCAGTTGGCCCCCAATGAGCAGTTCTTC,CATSRDQLAPNEQFF
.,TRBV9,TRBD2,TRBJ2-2,TGTGCCAGCAGCGAACGGAGCGGGAGTGGGACCGGGGAGCTGTTTTTT,CASSERSGSGTGELFF
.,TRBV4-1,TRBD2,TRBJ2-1,TGCGCCAGCAGCCAGGGCCTAGCGGGAGGACCTTCCTACAATGAGCAGTTCTTC,CASSQGLAGGPSYNEQFF
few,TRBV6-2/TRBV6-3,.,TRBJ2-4,TGTGCCAGCAGTTACCCGGGACATTTAGCCAAAAACATTCAGTACTTC,CASSYPGHLAKNIQYF
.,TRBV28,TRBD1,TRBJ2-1,TGTGCCAGTGCCCGTGACCAGGGGGTCAATGAGCAGTTCTTC,CASARDQGVNEQFF
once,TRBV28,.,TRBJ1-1,TGTGCCAGCAGTTTAGGCGGGCACACTGAAGCTTTCTTT,CASSLGGHTEAFF
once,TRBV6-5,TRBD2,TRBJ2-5,TGTGCCAGCAGTTACGGGCTAGCGGGGGGGCAAGAGACCCAGTACTTC,CASSYGLAGGQETQYF
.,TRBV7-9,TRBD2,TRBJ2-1,TGTGCCAGCAGCTTAACGGCGGGGGGCTACAATGAGCAGTTCTTC,CASSLTAGGYNEQFF
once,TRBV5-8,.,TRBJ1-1,TGTGCCAGCAGCACCAGGATCCTCCAAGCTTTCTTT,CASSTRILQAFF
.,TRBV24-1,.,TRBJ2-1,TGTGCCACCAGTGATGCACGGGTTAATGAGCAGTTCTTC,CATSDARVNEQFF
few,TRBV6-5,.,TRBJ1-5,TGTGCCAGCAAGGGACGGGGGGATCAGCCCCAGCATTTT,CASKGRGDQPQHF
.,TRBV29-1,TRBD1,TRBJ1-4,TGCAGCGCCCGGGACAGGGGATCAACTAATGAAAAACTGTTTTTT,CSARDRGSTNEKLFF
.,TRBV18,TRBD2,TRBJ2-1,TGTGCCAGCTCACCGGCTAGCGGGAGGTCCTACAATGAGCAGTTCTTC,CASSPASGRSYNEQFF
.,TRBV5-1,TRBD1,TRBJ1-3,TGCGCCAGCAGCTTCGACAGGGGGAAAAACACCATATATTTT,CASSFDRGKNTIYF
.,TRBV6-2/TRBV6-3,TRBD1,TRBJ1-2,TGTGCCAGCAGTAACAGCCGACAGGGGGCGTACTATGGCTACACCTTC,CASSNSRQGAYYGYTF